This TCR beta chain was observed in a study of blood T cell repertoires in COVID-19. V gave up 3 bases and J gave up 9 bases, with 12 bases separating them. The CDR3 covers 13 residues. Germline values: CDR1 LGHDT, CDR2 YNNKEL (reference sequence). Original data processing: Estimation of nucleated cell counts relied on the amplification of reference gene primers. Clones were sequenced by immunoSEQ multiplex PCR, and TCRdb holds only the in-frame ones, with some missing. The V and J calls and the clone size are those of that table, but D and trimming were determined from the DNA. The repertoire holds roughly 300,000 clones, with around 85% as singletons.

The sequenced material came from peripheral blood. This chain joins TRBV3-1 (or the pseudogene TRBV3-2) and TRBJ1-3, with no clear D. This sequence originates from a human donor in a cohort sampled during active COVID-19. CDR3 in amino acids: CASSQRGGGTIYF. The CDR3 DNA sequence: TGTGCCAGCAGCCAGCGGGGAGGAGGCACCATATATTTT.